This T cell receptor beta chain was retrieved from a study of T cell responses to AZD1222 COVID-19 vaccine (dated by TCRdb to the early 2020s). Background on the whole study: TCR sequencing covered about 230 trial participants: nearly 210 given two doses of AZD1222 and around 26 given two doses of MenACWY control vaccine. Trial participants were enrolled by age into 18-55, 56-69 and 70-plus year subgroups, with around 150, 28 and 57 TCR-sequenced participants respectively. Overall study outcomes, separate from this receptor: The vaccine-associated CD4 TCRs covered the entire spike protein, and the dominant responses fell in regions 160-218 and 743-854. Conclusions about previously exposed vaccinees are limited, since just a handful of AZD1222 recipients were seropositive for SARS-CoV-2 at baseline. Reportedly, close to half of the unique spike-specific TCRs recognized epitopes lying outside the regions that are mutated in the B.1.351 and B.1.1.7 variants. After two AZD1222 doses, both the breadth and the depth of spike-specific TCRs were significantly higher than at day 0 and than in MenACWY recipients. Most participants were white British and females outnumbered males, and the authors suggested that clonal diversity may have been underestimated. No day 14 peak-response samples were available, so repertoires were characterized only after the peak T cell response. The 56-69-year group was small, and its depth increase did not reach significance, likely because of low power.

The label giving this sample's time point can be read as: about 28 days (+/-7) after the second vaccine dose. AZD1222 recipients with second doses at about 4 weeks or about 12 weeks were pooled, because spike-specific TCR depth and breadth did not differ between schedules. Samples from vaccinated people were obtained from the UK trials COV001 and COV002, which included a single-blind randomized controlled phase 2/3 trial of AZD1222 (ChAdOx1 nCoV-19) in healthy adults. For TCRbeta chain sequencing, PBMC samples from trial participants were taken at day 0 and at day 28 after the second dose. Relative to germline, V is 2 bases shorter and J is 4 bases shorter, with 13 bases between their ends. The CDR3 holds 15 amino acids from the cysteine to the phenylalanine. Left in the record is the CDR3 DNA by itself, 45 bases read in frame from the first base. The CDR1 and CDR2 encoded by the germline V gene (reference sequence) are MNHEY and SMNVEV.

In the case of this clone: The target of this receptor is not known. No much larger clonotype is one base removed from it; base qualities were not supplied.

The CDR3 regions of human TCRbeta chains were analyzed by immunosequencing. In the authors' own workflow: Repertoire TCRs were matched against a reference library of SARS-CoV-2-specific TCRs generated with the MIRA antigen-specificity platform. Breadth meant the fraction of unique TCRs that were SARS-CoV-2-associated, whereas depth meant the fraction of total T cells that were SARS-CoV-2-associated. Each spike-specific TCR was assigned to its reactive spike region and to a CD4 or CD8 class using the MIRA data. Log10-transformed breadth and depth values were compared by one-way ANOVA with Sidak's multiple comparisons tests. Drawn from immuneACCESS, this table holds only the in-frame rearrangements with V and J called that TCRdb kept. Clones are partly lost; checked studies trace under half to an unresolved V gene and leave the rest unexplained. V and J calls plus clone size are reproduced from that table; the DNA served to infer D and trimming. Present in this sample are about 120,000 clones, about 92% of which were seen just once. Together, the top ten hold 5% of the sample.

The receptor chain draws on TRBV27 and TRBJ2-3; a weak D assignment points to TRBD2 (5 bases agree). The sample here was peripheral blood, taken 28 days after the second AZD1222 dose. The source of this sequence is an adult who received the AZD1222 COVID-19 vaccine. Here the CDR3 is given as CASSLREIGADTQYF. The nucleotide sequence reads TGTGCCAGCAGTTTACGGGAAATCGGCGCAGATACGCAGTATTTT.